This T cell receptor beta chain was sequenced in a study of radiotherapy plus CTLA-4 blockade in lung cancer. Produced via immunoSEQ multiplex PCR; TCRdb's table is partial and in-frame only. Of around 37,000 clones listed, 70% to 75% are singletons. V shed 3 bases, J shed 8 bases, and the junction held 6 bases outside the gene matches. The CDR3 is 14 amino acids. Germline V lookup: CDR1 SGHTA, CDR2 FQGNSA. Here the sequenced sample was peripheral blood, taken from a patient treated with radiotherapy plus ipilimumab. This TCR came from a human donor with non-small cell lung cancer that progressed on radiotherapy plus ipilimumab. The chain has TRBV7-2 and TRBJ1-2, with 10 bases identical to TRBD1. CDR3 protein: CASSFGQGEFGYTF. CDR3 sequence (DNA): TGTGCCAGCAGCTTCGGACAGGGGGAATTCGGCTACACCTTC.